The 18 T cell receptor beta chains presented below share a single source sample, sequenced in a study of shared clonotypes between healthy human individuals. The assay was immunoSEQ multiplex PCR, and TCRdb's table has in-frame clones only and misses some. The sample records some 1,100,000 clones, roughly 74% being singletons. The sequencing sample was made of memory CD4+ T cells from PBMCs. Subset in this sample: CD45RA-negative fraction. Receptor source: a man aged 18 to 30 in good health. Some clones in this sample may be carry-over from other donors' samples.

The genes are TRBV12-5 and TRBJ1-1, with D possibly matching TRBD1 (5 bases). Trimming pared 6 bases from V and 10 bases from J, leaving 15 bases between. From germline, CDR1 is LGHNT and CDR2 FRNRAP. The CDR3 consists of 12 residues. The CDR3 region has the DNA TGTGCTAGTGGCCAGGCTGGGGGGGGAGCTTTCTTT. Its translation is CASGQAGGGAFF.

The chain links TRBV7-2 to TRBJ1-1, with D unresolved. The CDR3 sequence is 14 residues long. Germline assignment: CDR1 SGHTA and CDR2 FQGNSA. The V end was cut by 1 base, the J end by 1 base, with 7 bases between. CDR3: CASSLVRENTEAFF. Written as DNA, the CDR3 is TGTGCCAGCAGCTTAGTAAGGGAGAACACTGAAGCTTTCTTT.

The chain has TRBV10-3 and TRBJ2-7, with D unresolved. This CDR3 comprises 12 residues. Trimming shortened V by 4 bases and J by 2 bases, and 6 bases separated the two germline ends. Germline CDR1 is ENHRY and CDR2 is SYGVKD. CDR3: CAISVGTYEQYF. The CDR3 bases are TGTGCCATCAGTGTGGGTACCTACGAGCAGTACTTC.

The chain combines TRBV6-5 with TRBJ1-4, with a tentative D call TRBD1 (5 bases). V was cut by 8 bases and J by 10 bases, with 17 bases left in between. The CDR3 length is 13 residues. CDR1 is MNHEY and CDR2 is SVGAGI in the germline V gene. The CDR3 DNA follows: TGTGCCAGCGGTAGAGTCAGGGAAGGAAAACTGTTTTTT. Translating it yields CASGRVREGKLFF.

This clone was recorded many times. The sample holds other DNA sequences that translate to the same CDR3. CDR3 in DNA: TGCGCCAGCAGCCAAGGAGTCAGGGGATACGAGCAGTACTTC. Translated, it gives CASSQGVRGYEQYF. V and J are TRBV4-1 and TRBJ2-7; maybe TRBD1 (6 bases). Germline loops: CDR1 MGHRA, CDR2 YSYEKL. The length of the CDR3 is 14 residues. Trimming pared 1 base from V and 4 bases from J, leaving 11 bases between.

The V gene is TRBV11-2, the J gene TRBJ2-5; the D is unclear. The V gene's germline CDR1 is SGHAT and CDR2 FQNNGV. The CDR3 is 14 amino acids. Trimming shortened V by 4 bases and J by 3 bases, and 12 bases separated the two germline ends. CDR3 bases: TGTGCCAGCAGCTCCCGCTGGGGTGAAGAGACCCAGTACTTC. This codes for CASSSRWGEETQYF. Looking up the rest from reference TRBV11-2 and TRBJ2-5 gives the full variable domain: EAGVAQSPRYKIIEKRQSVAFWCNPISGHATLYWYQQILGQGPKLLIQFQNNGVVDDSQLPKDRFSAERLKGVDSTLKIQPAKLEDSAVYLCASSSRWGEETQYFGPGTRLLVL.

The chain carries TRBV18 and TRBJ1-4; 9 positions match TRBD1. Germline assignment: CDR1 KGHSH and CDR2 LQKENI. Germline trimming cut 6 bases from V and 7 bases from J; bases unmatched to any gene: 12. CDR3 size: 16 residues. This chain's CDR3 is CASSPKGGTGTEKLFF. The CDR3 DNA follows: TGTGCCAGCTCCCCAAAGGGGGGGACAGGGACTGAAAAACTGTTTTTT.

The rearrangement joins TRBV28 to TRBJ2-5, with 13 bases fitting TRBD2. The J call may not be correct, given that the DNA end is closer to TRBJ2-7. The CDR3 spans 15 residues. The germline V gene has CDR1 MDHEN and CDR2 SYDVKM. CDR3 sequence: CASSPGTSGIYEQYF. CDR3 DNA sequence: TGTGCCAGCAGCCCTGGGACTAGCGGGATATACGAGCAGTACTTC.

The chain couples TRBV19 to TRBJ2-2, with TRBD2 matching over 11 bases. Germline CDR1 is LNHDA and CDR2 is SQIVND (reference sequence). The CDR3 length is 17 residues. The J segment lost 2 bases and the V segment lost 4 bases, leaving 6 bases of the junction unmatched. CDR3 residues: CASSTTSGRQNTGELFF. The CDR3, as DNA: TGTGCCAGTAGTACAACTAGCGGGAGACAAAACACCGGGGAGCTGTTTTTT.

This chain uses TRBV7-9 with TRBJ1-3, with D unresolved. V gave up 6 bases and J gave up 2 bases, with 14 bases separating them. Germline V lookup: CDR1 SEHNR, CDR2 FQNEAQ (reference sequence). The CDR3 totals 15 residues. CDR3 amino acids: CASSFRALPGNTIYF. The CDR3 nucleotides are TGTGCCAGCAGTTTTCGGGCACTCCCTGGAAACACCATATATTTT.

This chain joins TRBV5-6 and TRBJ2-5; 8 bases are a match to TRBD1. Germline-derived CDR1 and CDR2 are SGHDT and YYEEEE. The CDR3 has 14 amino acids. J lost 2 bases, V lost 5 bases, and 5 bases had no gene match. This CDR3 reads CASRNRDRQETQYF. In DNA form, the CDR3 reads TGTGCCAGCAGGAACCGGGACAGGCAAGAGACCCAGTACTTC.

This clone showed up just once. In DNA, the CDR3 is TGCGCCAGCAGCTCAGCGGGAGACGCTTTCAATGAGCAGTTCTTC. It specifies CASSSAGDAFNEQFF. V usage is TRBV5-1 and J usage is TRBJ2-1; TRBD2 agrees at 8 bases. CDR1 is SGHRS, CDR2 YFSETQ, per germline. CDR3 length: 15 amino acids. The V and J ends lost 3 bases and 6 bases, in that order; junction bases with no gene match: 8.

This clone appeared many times. The chain carries TRBV30 and TRBJ1-2; D perhaps matches TRBD1 (5 bases). Germline-derived CDR1 and CDR2 are GTSNPN and SVGIG (reference sequence). CDR3 length: 11 amino acids. Trimming cost V 1 base and J 9 bases, with 9 bases left between them. The CDR3 sequence: CAWSGGARYTF. Written as DNA, the CDR3 is TGTGCCTGGAGTGGAGGGGCTCGCTACACCTTC.

The chain has TRBV7-6 and TRBJ2-5; tentatively, D is TRBD2 (6 bases). The CDR3 sequence is 14 residues long. V lost 5 bases, J lost 5 bases, and 15 bases lay in between. The germline V gene encodes CDR1 SGHVS and CDR2 FNYEAQ. CDR3 residues: CASSQPARGETQYF. The DNA of the CDR3 is TGTGCCAGCAGCCAACCCGCTCGGGGGGAGACCCAGTACTTC.

The rearrangement uses TRBV20-1 and TRBJ2-5, with D unresolved. CDR3 length: 11 amino acids. V was pared by 6 bases and J by 6 bases, with 11 bases between. The germline V gene has CDR1 DFQATT and CDR2 SNEGSKA (reference sequence). CDR3 coding DNA: TGCAGTGCGGACGTGCGGAAGACCCAGTACTTC. It encodes CSADVRKTQYF.

This clone is a singleton in its sample. This rearrangement joins TRBV5-1 to TRBJ2-7; D perhaps matches TRBD2 (6 bases). This CDR3 contains 13 residues. Trimming took off 4 bases at V and 5 bases at J, with 13 bases between the two ends. Germline V gives CDR1 SGHRS, CDR2 YFSETQ. Here the CDR3 DNA reads TGCGCCAGCAGCGGGAGGAGTAAGGACGAGCAGTACTTC. It specifies CASSGRSKDEQYF.

The chain recombines TRBV27 with TRBJ2-2, with 16 bases identical to TRBD2. The CDR3 has 19 residues. The V gene end was trimmed by 4 bases and the J gene end by 2 bases; junction bases not matched to a gene: 7. CDR1 is MNHEY, CDR2 SMNVEV, per germline (reference sequence). CDR3 sequence (DNA): TGTGCCAGCAGTTCCGGGACTAGCGGGAGGGGATATAACACCGGGGAGCTGTTTTTT. This encodes CASSSGTSGRGYNTGELFF.

The V gene is TRBV5-1, the J gene TRBJ1-2, with a weak D call TRBD1 (6 bases). CDR1 SGHRS and CDR2 YFSETQ come from the germline V gene. The CDR3 is 15 amino acids. V was cut by 4 bases and J by 1 base, with 14 bases left in between. Written as DNA, the CDR3 is TGCGCCAGCAGCCCCGCGGACAGTGTTAACTATGGCTACACCTTC. Translating gives CASSPADSVNYGYTF.